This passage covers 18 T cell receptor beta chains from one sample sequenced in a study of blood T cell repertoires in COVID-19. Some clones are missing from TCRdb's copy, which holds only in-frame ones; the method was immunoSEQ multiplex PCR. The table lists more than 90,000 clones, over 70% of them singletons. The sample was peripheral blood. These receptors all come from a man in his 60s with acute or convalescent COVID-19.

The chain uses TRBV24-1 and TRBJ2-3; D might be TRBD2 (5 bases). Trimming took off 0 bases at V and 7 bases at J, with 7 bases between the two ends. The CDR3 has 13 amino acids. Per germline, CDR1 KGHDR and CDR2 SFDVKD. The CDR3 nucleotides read TGTGCCACCAGTGATTTGGAGGGTAATACGCAGTATTTT. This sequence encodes CATSDLEGNTQYF.

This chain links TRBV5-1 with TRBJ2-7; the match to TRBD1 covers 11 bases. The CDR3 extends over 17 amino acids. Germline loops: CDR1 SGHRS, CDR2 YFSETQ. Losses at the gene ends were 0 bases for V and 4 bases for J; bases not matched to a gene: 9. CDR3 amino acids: CASSLESRDRGTYEQYV. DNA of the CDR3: TGCGCCAGCAGCTTGGAGTCTCGGGACAGGGGGACGTACGAGCAGTACGTC.

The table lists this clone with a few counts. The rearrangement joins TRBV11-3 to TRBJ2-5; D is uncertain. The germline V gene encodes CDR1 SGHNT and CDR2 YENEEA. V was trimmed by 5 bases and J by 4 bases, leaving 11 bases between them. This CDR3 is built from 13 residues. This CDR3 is CASSARRTETQYF. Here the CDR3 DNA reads TGTGCCAGCAGCGCGAGGCGAACAGAGACCCAGTACTTC. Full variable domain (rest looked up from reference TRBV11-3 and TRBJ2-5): EAGVVQSPRYKIIEKKQPVAFWCNPISGHNTLYWYLQNLGQGPELLIRYENEEAVDDSQLPKDRFSAERLKGVDSTLKIQPAELGDSAVYLCASSARRTETQYFGPGTRLLVL.

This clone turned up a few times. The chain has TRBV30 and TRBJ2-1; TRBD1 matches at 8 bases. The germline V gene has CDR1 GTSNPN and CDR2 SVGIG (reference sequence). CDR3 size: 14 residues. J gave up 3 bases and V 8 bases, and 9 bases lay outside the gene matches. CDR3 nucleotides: TGTGCCCGAGACACAGGGACAGGCTACAATGAGCAGTTCTTC. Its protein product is CARDTGTGYNEQFF.

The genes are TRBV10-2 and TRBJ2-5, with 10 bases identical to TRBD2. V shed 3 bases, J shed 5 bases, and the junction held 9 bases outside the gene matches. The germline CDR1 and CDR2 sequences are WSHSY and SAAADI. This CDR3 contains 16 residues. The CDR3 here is CASSDAASGRSETQYF. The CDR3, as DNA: TGCGCCAGCAGTGATGCGGCTAGCGGGAGAAGTGAGACCCAGTACTTC.

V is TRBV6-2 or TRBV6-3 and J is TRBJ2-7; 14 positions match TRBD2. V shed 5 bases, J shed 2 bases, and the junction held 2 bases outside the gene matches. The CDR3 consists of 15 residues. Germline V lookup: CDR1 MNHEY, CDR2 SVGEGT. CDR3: CASSAGLAGAYEQYV. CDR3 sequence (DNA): TGTGCCAGCAGTGCGGGACTAGCGGGAGCCTACGAGCAGTACGTC.

The CDR3 loop reads CASSPGRAVGELFF. The CDR3 nucleotides read TGTGCCAGCAGCCCCGGGAGGGCGGTCGGGGAGCTGTTTTTT. V gene TRBV5-6 combines with J gene TRBJ2-2; 8 bases agree with TRBD2. Germline assignment: CDR1 SGHDT and CDR2 YYEEEE. The J segment lost 7 bases and the V segment lost 4 bases, leaving 6 bases of the junction unmatched. The CDR3 has 14 residues.

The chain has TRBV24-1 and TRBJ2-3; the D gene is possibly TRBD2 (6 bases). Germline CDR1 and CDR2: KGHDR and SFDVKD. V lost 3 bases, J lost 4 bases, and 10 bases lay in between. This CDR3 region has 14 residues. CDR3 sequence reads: CATSDPGGADTQYF. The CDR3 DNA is TGTGCCACCAGTGATCCGGGCGGGGCAGATACGCAGTATTTT.

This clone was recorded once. CDR3 bases: TGTGCCAGCAGGGTGGGACTACCGAACACTGAAGCTTTCTTT. This translates into CASRVGLPNTEAFF. V is TRBV5-5 and J is TRBJ1-1; D possibly corresponds to TRBD1 (5 bases). Trimming pared 5 bases from V and 1 base from J, leaving 12 bases between. CDR1 is SGHKS, CDR2 YYEKEE, per germline (reference sequence). CDR3 length equals 14 residues.

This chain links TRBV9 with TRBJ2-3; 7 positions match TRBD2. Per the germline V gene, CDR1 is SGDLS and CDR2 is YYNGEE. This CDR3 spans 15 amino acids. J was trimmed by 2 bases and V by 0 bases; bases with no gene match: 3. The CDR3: CASSVEAGNTDTQYF. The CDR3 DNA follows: TGTGCCAGCAGCGTAGAAGCGGGGAACACAGATACGCAGTATTTT. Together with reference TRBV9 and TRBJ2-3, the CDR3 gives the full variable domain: DSGVTQTPKHLITATGQRVTLRCSPRSGDLSVYWYQQSLDQGLQFLIQYYNGEERAKGNILERFSAQQFPDLHSELNLSSLELGDSALYFCASSVEAGNTDTQYFGPGTRLTVL.

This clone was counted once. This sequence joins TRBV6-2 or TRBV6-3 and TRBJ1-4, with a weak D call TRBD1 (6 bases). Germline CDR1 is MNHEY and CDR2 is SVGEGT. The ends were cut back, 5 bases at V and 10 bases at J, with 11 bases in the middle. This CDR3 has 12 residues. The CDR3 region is CASSRDKGKLFF. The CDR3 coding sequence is TGTGCCAGCAGTCGGGACAAGGGAAAACTGTTTTTT.

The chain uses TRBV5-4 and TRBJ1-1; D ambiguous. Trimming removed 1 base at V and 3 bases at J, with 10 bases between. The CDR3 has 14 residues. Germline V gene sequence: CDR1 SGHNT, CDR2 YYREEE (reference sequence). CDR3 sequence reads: CASSLIKSDTEAFF. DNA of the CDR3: TGTGCCAGCAGCTTGATCAAGTCGGACACTGAAGCTTTCTTT.

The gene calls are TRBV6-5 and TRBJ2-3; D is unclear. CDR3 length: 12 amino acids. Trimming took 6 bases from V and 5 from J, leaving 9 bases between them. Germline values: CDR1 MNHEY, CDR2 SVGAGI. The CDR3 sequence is CASRMRLDTQYF. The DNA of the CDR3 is TGTGCCAGCAGAATGCGCTTAGATACGCAGTATTTT.

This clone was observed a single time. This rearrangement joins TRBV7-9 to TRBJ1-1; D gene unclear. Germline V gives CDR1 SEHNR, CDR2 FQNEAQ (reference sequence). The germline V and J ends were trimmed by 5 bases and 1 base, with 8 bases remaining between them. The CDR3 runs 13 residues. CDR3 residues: CASSRRENTEAFF. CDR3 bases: TGTGCCAGCAGCCGGAGGGAGAACACTGAAGCTTTCTTT.

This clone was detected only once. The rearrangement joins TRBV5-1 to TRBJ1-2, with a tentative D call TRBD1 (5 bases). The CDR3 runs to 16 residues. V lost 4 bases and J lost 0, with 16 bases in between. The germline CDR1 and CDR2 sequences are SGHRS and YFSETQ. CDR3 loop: CASSPRSAGANYGYTF. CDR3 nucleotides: TGCGCCAGCAGCCCCCGGTCAGCGGGGGCTAACTATGGCTACACCTTC.

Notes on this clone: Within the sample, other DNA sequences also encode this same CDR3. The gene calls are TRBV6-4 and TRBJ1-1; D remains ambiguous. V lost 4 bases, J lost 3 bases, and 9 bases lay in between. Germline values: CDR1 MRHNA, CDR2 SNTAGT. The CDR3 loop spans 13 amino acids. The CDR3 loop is CASSATTDTEAFF. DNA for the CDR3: TGTGCCAGCAGTGCCACTACGGACACTGAAGCTTTCTTT.

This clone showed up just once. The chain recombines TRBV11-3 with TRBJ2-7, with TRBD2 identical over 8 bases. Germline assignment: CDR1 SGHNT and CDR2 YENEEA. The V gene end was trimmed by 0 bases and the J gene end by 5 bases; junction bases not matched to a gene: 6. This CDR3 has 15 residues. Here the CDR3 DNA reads TGTGCCAGCAGCTTAGAGGCGGGAGGTTGGAACGAGCAGTACGTC. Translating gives CASSLEAGGWNEQYV.

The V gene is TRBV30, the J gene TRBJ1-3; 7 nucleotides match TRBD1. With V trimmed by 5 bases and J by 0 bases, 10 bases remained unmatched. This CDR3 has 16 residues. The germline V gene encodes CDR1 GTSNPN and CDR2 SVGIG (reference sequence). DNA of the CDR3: TGTGCCTGGGCTTACCGGGACAGCCACTCTGGAAACACCATATATTTT. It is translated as CAWAYRDSHSGNTIYF.